Listed here is a single T cell receptor (beta chain). As yet, its antigen is unknown. A read error may account for a junction end that differs from germline. The data originate from a study of tumor-infiltrating lymphocytes in primary liver carcinoma. Overall study results and limits: A fraction of only about 7.5-24% of top clones appeared in all five tumor regions. Lesser overlap characterized tumor-adjacent and tumor-blood pairs relative to tumor region pairs. The study found a significantly higher top-250-clone fraction in tumors than in blood (p = 0.039).

Germline CDR1 and CDR2: MGHRA and YSYEKL. CDR3 length: 16 residues. Both RNA and DNA were isolated together from about 19-30 mg of bulk tissue that had not been sorted. Each tumor sample had over 75% viable tumor cells. Total RNA (roughly 530 ng) served as template for TCR beta cDNA synthesis primed by a constant-region primer. Amplification in three nested multiplex PCR rounds with slightly modified ARM-PCR gave rise to TCR beta libraries. The first two PCR rounds used TRBV1-TRBV30 forward primers with a C-beta reverse primer, around 10 cycles each. One entry per CDR3 protein results from TCRdb running MiXCR on the multiplex PCR reads. The sample consists of about 190,000 distinct CDR3 sequences, 85% of them appearing once.

Sequencing used tumor tissue from primary liver carcinoma. This receptor was identified in a man aged 35-49 years with primary liver carcinoma and hepatitis B virus infection. This chain links TRBV4-1 with TRBJ2-1; no reliable D call. The CDR3 here is CARSQDRTPTYNEQFF. In DNA form, the CDR3 reads TGCGCCAGAAGCCAAGATCGGACCCCCACCTACAATGAGCAGTTCTTC.